A selection of T cell receptor beta chains follows, all from one sample in a study of cytomegalovirus exposure and HLA in healthy donors. Clones were sequenced by immunoSEQ multiplex PCR, and TCRdb holds only the in-frame ones, with some missing. The repertoire holds about 130,000 clones, roughly 72% seen once, with around 2% in the top ten. The sequencing input was PBMCs. These receptors originate from a woman aged 45-65 years in good health and CMV-seronegative. The CDR3 runs from the conserved cysteine through the conserved F or W. The D gene is left open where the match is weak. For some rows the clone size is stated as once, few or many, or as a class when expanded; others skip it.

cdr3_length	v_call	clone_size	j_call	d_call	cdr3_aa	cdr3_nt
14	TRBV13	-	TRBJ1-5	-	CASSTGRSNQPQHF	TGTGCCAGCAGCACTGGTAGAAGCAATCAGCCCCAGCATTTT
14	TRBV5-1	few	TRBJ1-1	-	CASSFQDINTEAFF	TGCGCCAGCAGCTTTCAGGACATAAACACTGAAGCTTTCTTT
16	TRBV18	-	TRBJ2-3	-	CASSPRTLTSTDTQYF	TGTGCCAGCTCACCCCGGACTTTAACTAGCACAGATACGCAGTATTTT
13	TRBV10-3	-	TRBJ2-7	-	CAISAGGLDEQYF	TGTGCCATCAGTGCCGGGGGTCTCGACGAGCAGTACTTC
14	TRBV5-6	-	TRBJ1-2	-	CASSPQRRSYGYTF	TGTGCCAGCAGCCCCCAAAGACGGAGCTATGGCTACACCTTC
18	TRBV27	-	TRBJ1-4	-	CASSPRTDSLATNEKLFF	TGTGCCAGCAGTCCCCGGACAGACTCCTTAGCAACTAATGAAAAACTGTTTTTT
13	TRBV19	-	TRBJ2-7	TRBD1	CASSIGTGNEQYF	TGTGCCAGTAGTATAGGGACAGGGAACGAGCAGTACTTC
18	TRBV7-2	-	TRBJ2-1	TRBD2	CASSLLSGTLISYNEQFF	TGTGCCAGCAGCTTACTTAGCGGGACGCTGATCTCCTACAATGAGCAGTTCTTC
13	TRBV7-3	few	TRBJ2-7	-	CASSTGFQGQQYF	TGTGCCAGCAGCACCGGCTTCCAGGGGCAGCAGTACTTC
13	TRBV11-3	few	TRBJ1-1	-	CASSRGANTEAFF	TGTGCCAGCAGCCGTGGAGCGAACACTGAAGCTTTCTTT
14	TRBV7-8	-	TRBJ1-3	-	CASMDGGPGNTIYF	TGTGCCAGCATGGACGGGGGGCCTGGAAACACCATATATTTT
13	TRBV19	-	TRBJ1-1	-	CASSSLGGAEAFF	TGTGCCAGTAGTTCCCTCGGGGGGGCTGAAGCTTTCTTT
12	TRBV5-1	-	TRBJ2-1	TRBD1	CASSLGGQVIFF	TGCGCCAGCAGCTTGGGGGGACAGGTGATCTTCTTC
12	TRBV30	-	TRBJ2-5	-	CAWSKGSETQYF	TGTGCCTGGAGCAAGGGGTCAGAGACCCAGTACTTC
13	TRBV27	-	TRBJ2-7	TRBD1	CASMGQFTYEQYF	TGTGCCAGTATGGGACAGTTTACCTACGAGCAGTACTTC
14	TRBV2	few	TRBJ1-1	-	CASKLERSNTEAFF	TGTGCCAGCAAGTTAGAGAGGTCTAACACTGAAGCTTTCTTT
15	TRBV28	-	TRBJ2-3	-	CASSSTDRFTDTQYF	TGTGCCAGCAGTTCCACGGACAGATTCACAGATACGCAGTATTTT
19	TRBV9	-	TRBJ2-2	TRBD2	CASSVQKPGLVPNTGELFF	TGTGCCAGCAGCGTACAGAAACCGGGACTAGTCCCCAACACCGGGGAGCTGTTTTTT
14	TRBV6-1	-	TRBJ1-1	TRBD1	CAYARDRADTEAFF	TGTGCCTACGCCAGGGACAGGGCGGACACTGAAGCTTTCTTT
15	TRBV9	-	TRBJ1-5	-	CASSSSGGVNQPQHF	TGTGCCAGCAGCTCCTCGGGGGGGGTGAATCAGCCCCAGCATTTT
16	TRBV18	-	TRBJ1-2	-	CASSPQPLNRADGYTF	TGTGCCAGCTCACCACAACCTCTTAACAGGGCGGATGGCTACACCTTC
15	TRBV19	-	TRBJ2-3	-	CASSIGDLATDTQYF	TGTGCCAGTAGTATAGGAGATTTAGCAACAGATACGCAGTATTTT
14	TRBV27	few	TRBJ1-4	-	CASSLGGPGEKLFF	TGTGCCAGCAGTTTAGGGGGCCCCGGGGAAAAACTGTTTTTT
14	TRBV6-6	-	TRBJ2-5	TRBD1	CASSYSARGETQYF	TGTGCCAGCAGTTACTCGGCCAGGGGGGAGACCCAGTACTTC
14	TRBV15	-	TRBJ2-7	TRBD2	CATSVGTSRYEQYF	TGTGCCACCAGCGTAGGGACTAGCCGTTACGAGCAGTACTTC
12	TRBV5-6	-	TRBJ2-1	-	CASSLAAGKQFF	TGTGCCAGCAGCTTGGCGGCAGGGAAGCAGTTCTTC
14	TRBV5-1	-	TRBJ1-1	TRBD1	CASSFDRVATEAFF	TGCGCCAGCAGCTTTGACAGGGTGGCAACTGAAGCTTTCTTT
15	TRBV5-4	few	TRBJ1-3	-	CASSLGGGGGNTIYF	TGTGCCAGCAGCTTGGGCGGGGGTGGAGGAAACACCATATATTTT
16	TRBV4-3	-	TRBJ2-3	TRBD2	CASSPRGGRAPDTQYF	TGCGCCAGCAGCCCCCGTGGCGGGAGGGCCCCGGATACGCAGTATTTT
12	TRBV10-3	-	TRBJ1-1	-	CAISDGHTEAFF	TGTGCCATCAGCGATGGACATACTGAAGCTTTCTTT
16	TRBV7-9	-	TRBJ1-2	-	CASSLADFKNNYGYTF	TGTGCCAGCAGCTTAGCCGACTTTAAGAACAACTATGGCTACACCTTC
17	TRBV5-1	-	TRBJ2-5	TRBD2	CASSSTPSGRAQETQYF	TGCGCCAGCAGCTCGACCCCTAGCGGGAGGGCTCAAGAGACCCAGTACTTC
14	TRBV2	-	TRBJ2-1	TRBD2	CASRAGGDYNEQFF	TGTGCCAGCAGAGCGGGAGGGGACTACAATGAGCAGTTCTTC
17	TRBV28	once	TRBJ2-1	TRBD2	CASYHASGRISYNEQFF	TGTGCCAGCTACCATGCTAGCGGGAGGATCTCCTACAATGAGCAGTTCTTC
15	TRBV9	-	TRBJ2-2	-	CASSVGTLGAGELFF	TGTGCCAGCAGCGTAGGCACCCTGGGCGCCGGGGAGCTGTTTTTT
16	TRBV18	-	TRBJ1-2	-	CASSHVSGSSNYGYTF	TGTGCCAGCTCACACGTAAGCGGCAGCTCTAACTATGGCTACACCTTC
12	TRBV13	few	TRBJ2-7	-	CASTWGDRKQYF	TGTGCCAGCACGTGGGGGGACAGAAAGCAGTACTTC
14	TRBV7-3	-	TRBJ2-7	-	CASSFGGASYEQYF	TGTGCCAGCAGCTTCGGCGGGGCCTCCTACGAGCAGTACTTC
15	TRBV7-9	-	TRBJ1-1	TRBD1	CASTPGTVENTEAFF	TGTGCCAGCACCCCAGGGACAGTCGAGAACACTGAAGCTTTCTTT
14	TRBV27	-	TRBJ1-1	-	CASSRSGGSGEAFF	TGTGCCAGCAGTCGCTCGGGAGGGTCCGGTGAAGCTTTCTTT
14	TRBV7-9	-	TRBJ2-2	-	CASRTGMRTGELFF	TGTGCCAGCAGGACCGGAATGCGGACCGGGGAGCTGTTTTTT
16	TRBV7-2	-	TRBJ2-1	TRBD2	CASSYGLAGEYNEQFF	TGTGCCAGCAGCTACGGGCTAGCGGGAGAGTACAATGAGCAGTTCTTC
14	TRBV6-5	-	TRBJ1-5	TRBD1	CASTQRQGAQPQHF	TGTGCCAGCACCCAGAGACAGGGAGCGCAGCCCCAGCATTTT
15	TRBV27	-	TRBJ2-1	TRBD2	CASSPGLAGGNEQFF	TGTGCCAGCAGTCCCGGACTAGCGGGAGGGAATGAGCAGTTCTTC
15	TRBV6-5	-	TRBJ1-5	-	CASSQVQGWNQPQHF	TGTGCCAGCAGCCAGGTCCAGGGTTGGAATCAGCCCCAGCATTTT
19	TRBV4-3	-	TRBJ2-7	TRBD2	CASSHDLAGGDGSTYEQYF	TGCGCCAGCAGCCACGACTTAGCGGGAGGAGACGGATCTACCTACGAGCAGTACTTC
15	TRBV5-6	-	TRBJ2-4	-	CASSLRYLAKNIQYF	TGTGCCAGCAGCTTGCGGTACTTAGCCAAAAACATTCAGTACTTC
16	TRBV5-1	-	TRBJ2-1	TRBD2	CASSLRLAGGPYEQFF	TGCGCCAGCAGCTTGAGATTAGCGGGAGGGCCGTATGAGCAGTTCTTC
14	TRBV5-1	-	TRBJ1-1	-	CASSFGQTNTEAFF	TGCGCCAGCAGCTTTGGACAAACGAACACTGAAGCTTTCTTT
15	TRBV7-9	few	TRBJ1-1	-	CASSLVTGVDTEAFF	TGTGCCAGCAGCTTAGTGACGGGGGTCGACACTGAAGCTTTCTTT